Below, 5 T cell receptor beta chains from the same sample are listed, as sequenced in a study of blood T cell repertoires in COVID-19. Only in-frame clones appear in the TCRdb table, and some are missing; sequencing was by immunoSEQ multiplex PCR. Counted here are more than 90,000 clones, 86% occurring once; the ten biggest clones make up 4% to 5%. Sequenced: peripheral blood. Source of these receptors: a middle-aged man with acute or convalescent COVID-19.

V and J are TRBV3-1 (or the pseudogene TRBV3-2) and TRBJ1-1, with D perhaps matching TRBD1 (6 bases). The CDR3 loop spans 13 amino acids. The germline V gene has CDR1 LGHDT and CDR2 YNNKEL (reference sequence). V gave up 4 bases and J gave up 7 bases, with 13 bases separating them. Here the CDR3 reads CASSLGQWGEAFF. The CDR3 DNA reads TGTGCCAGCAGCCTTGGACAGTGGGGTGAAGCTTTCTTT.

The chain has TRBV10-1 and TRBJ2-7; TRBD1 aligns across 7 bases. Losses at the gene ends were 6 bases for V and 6 bases for J; bases not matched to a gene: 5. This CDR3 is 12 amino acids long. The germline V gene encodes CDR1 WNHNN and CDR2 SYGVQD (reference sequence). The CDR3 sequence is CASSSTGAEQYF. The CDR3 DNA sequence: TGCGCCAGCAGCTCAACAGGGGCCGAGCAGTACTTC.

This clone was recorded once. The CDR3 here is CSASGTATNEKLFF. In DNA form, the CDR3 reads TGCAGTGCTAGTGGAACTGCAACTAATGAAAAACTGTTTTTT. The chain links TRBV20-1 to TRBJ1-4; D not resolved. Germline V gene data show CDR1 as DFQATT and CDR2 as SNEGSKA (reference sequence). The CDR3 consists of 14 residues. V was cut by 3 bases and J by 0 bases, with 8 bases left in between.

The V gene is TRBV25-1, the J gene TRBJ2-7, with unresolved D. Germline V gene sequence: CDR1 MGHDK, CDR2 SYGVNS. The length of the CDR3 is 13 residues. V was shortened by 6 bases and J by 5 bases, with 14 bases between the two germline ends. The chain's CDR3 is CASRGAHWHEQYF. For the CDR3, the DNA is TGTGCCAGCAGAGGAGCACACTGGCACGAGCAGTACTTC.

This clone has a single count. The CDR3 sequence: CASRRTAYEQYF. In nucleotides, the CDR3 is TGTGCCAGCAGGAGGACAGCCTACGAGCAGTACTTC. The chain uses TRBV12-3 or TRBV12-4 and TRBJ2-7, with D possibly being TRBD1 (6 bases). Trimming took 6 bases from V and 2 from J, leaving 8 bases between them. The CDR3 has 12 residues.